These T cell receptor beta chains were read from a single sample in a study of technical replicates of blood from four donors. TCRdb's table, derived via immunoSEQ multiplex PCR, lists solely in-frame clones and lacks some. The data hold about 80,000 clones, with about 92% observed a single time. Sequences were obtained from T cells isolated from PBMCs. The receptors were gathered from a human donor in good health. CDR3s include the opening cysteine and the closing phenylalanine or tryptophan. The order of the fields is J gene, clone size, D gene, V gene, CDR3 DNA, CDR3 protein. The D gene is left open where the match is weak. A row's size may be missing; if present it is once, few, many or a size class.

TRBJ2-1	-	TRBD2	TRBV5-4	TGTGCCAGCGTGAATAAGGCGGGAGAAAGGTACAATGAGCAGTTCTTC	CASVNKAGERYNEQFF
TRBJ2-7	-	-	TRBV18	TGTGCCAGCTCACCTCAGGGGAGCGAGCAGTACTTC	CASSPQGSEQYF
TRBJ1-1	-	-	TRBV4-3	TGCGCCAGCAGCCAATCAGGGGCCGTGAACACTGAAGCTTTCTTT	CASSQSGAVNTEAFF
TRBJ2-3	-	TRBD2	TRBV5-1	TGCGCCAGCTCCGTAGCGGGGGGAGGCACAGATACGCAGTATTTT	CASSVAGGGTDTQYF
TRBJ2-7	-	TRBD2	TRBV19	TGTGCCAGTAGCGGACTAGCGGGAGCAGCAGTGATACAGTACTTC	CASSGLAGAAVIQYF
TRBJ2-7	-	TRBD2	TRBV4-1	TGCGCCAGCAGCCATCCGACTAGCGGTTCCTACGAGCAGTACTTC	CASSHPTSGSYEQYF
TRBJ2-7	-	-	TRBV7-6	TGTGCCAGCAGCCCTAGTCCGGCTGGCCGAGCCTACGAGCAGTACTTC	CASSPSPAGRAYEQYF
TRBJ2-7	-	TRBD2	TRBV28	TGTGCCAGCAGTTTTCTAGCGGGGCCCCAGTACTCCTACGAGCAGTACTTC	CASSFLAGPQYSYEQYF
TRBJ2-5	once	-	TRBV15	TGTGCCACCAGCAGTGCCCTAGGCGAGACCCAGTACTTC	CATSSALGETQYF
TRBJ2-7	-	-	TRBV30	TGTGCCTGCCCCTCACGGAGGTTGTCCTACGAGCAGTACTTC	CACPSRRLSYEQYF
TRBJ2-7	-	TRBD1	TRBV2	TGTGCCAGCACGACAGGGCTGGGCGAGCAGTACTTC	CASTTGLGEQYF
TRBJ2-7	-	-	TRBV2	TGTGCCAGCCTGAGAGGGCTACACGAGCAGTACTTC	CASLRGLHEQYF
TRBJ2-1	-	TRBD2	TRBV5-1	TGCGCCAGCAGTACGGGGACTAGCCTTCCCGATGAGCAGTTCTTC	CASSTGTSLPDEQFF
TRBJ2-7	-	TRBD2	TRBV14	TGTGCCAGCAGCCGCCAGCTAGCGGGAGGTTACGAGCAGTACTTC	CASSRQLAGGYEQYF
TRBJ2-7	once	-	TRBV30	TGTGCCTGGAGTCGAGGATCCGAGCAGTACTTC	CAWSRGSEQYF
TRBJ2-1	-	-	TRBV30	TGTGCCTGGAGTGTAACGGGTTGGAATGAGCAGTTCTTC	CAWSVTGWNEQFF
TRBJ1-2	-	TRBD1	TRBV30	TGTGCCTCCCAGTACGGGACAGATCTTCATGGCTACACCTTC	CASQYGTDLHGYTF
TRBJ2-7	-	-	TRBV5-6	TGTGCCAGCAGCCCCAGGGCAGTTGGGAAGCAGTACTTC	CASSPRAVGKQYF
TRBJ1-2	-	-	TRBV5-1	TGCGCCAGCAGCTTGTCAGGGAACTATGGCTACACCTTC	CASSLSGNYGYTF
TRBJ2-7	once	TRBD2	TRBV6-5	TGTGCCAGCACTAGACTAGCGGGATATTACTACGAGCAGTACTTC	CASTRLAGYYYEQYF
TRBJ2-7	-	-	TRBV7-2	TGTGCCAGCAGCAGAAATGGTCTAGCGTCAGACTCGGGCGAGCAGTACTTC	CASSRNGLASDSGEQYF
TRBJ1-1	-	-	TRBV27	TGTGCCAGCAGTGGTACAGGGCGCAACACTGAAGCTTTCTTT	CASSGTGRNTEAFF
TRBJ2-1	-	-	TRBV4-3	TGCGCCAGCAGCCGTCTAGCTGCCTCCTACAATGAGCAGTTCTTC	CASSRLAASYNEQFF